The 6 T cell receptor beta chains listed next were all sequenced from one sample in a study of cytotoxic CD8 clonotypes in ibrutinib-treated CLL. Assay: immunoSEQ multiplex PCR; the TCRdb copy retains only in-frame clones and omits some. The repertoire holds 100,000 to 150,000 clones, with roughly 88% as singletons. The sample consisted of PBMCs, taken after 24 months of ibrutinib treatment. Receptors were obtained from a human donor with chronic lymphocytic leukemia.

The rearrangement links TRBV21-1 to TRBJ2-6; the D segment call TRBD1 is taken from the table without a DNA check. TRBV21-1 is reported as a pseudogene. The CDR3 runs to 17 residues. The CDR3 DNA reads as TGTGCCAGCAGACCGACACCGGTTGACTCTGGGGCCAACGTCCTGACTTTC. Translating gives CASRPTPVDSGANVLTF.

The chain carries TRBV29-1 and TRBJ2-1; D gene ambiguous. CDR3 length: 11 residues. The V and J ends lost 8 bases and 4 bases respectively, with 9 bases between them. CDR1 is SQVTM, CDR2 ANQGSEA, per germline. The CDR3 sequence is CSPTLYNEQFF. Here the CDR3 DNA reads TGCAGCCCGACTTTGTACAATGAGCAGTTCTTC.

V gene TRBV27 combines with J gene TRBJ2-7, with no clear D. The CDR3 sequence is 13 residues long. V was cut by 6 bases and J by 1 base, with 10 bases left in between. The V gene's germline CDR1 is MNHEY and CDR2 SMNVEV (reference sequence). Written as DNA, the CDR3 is TGTGCCAGCAGCGTACAGAGTTCCTACGAGCAGTACTTC. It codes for CASSVQSSYEQYF.

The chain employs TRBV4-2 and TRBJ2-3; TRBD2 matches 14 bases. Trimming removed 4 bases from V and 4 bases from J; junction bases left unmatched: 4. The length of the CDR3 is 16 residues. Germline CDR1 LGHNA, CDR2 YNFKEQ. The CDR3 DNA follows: TGTGCCAGCAGCCCGGGGACTAGCGGGGGATCAGATACGCAGTATTTT. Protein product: CASSPGTSGGSDTQYF.

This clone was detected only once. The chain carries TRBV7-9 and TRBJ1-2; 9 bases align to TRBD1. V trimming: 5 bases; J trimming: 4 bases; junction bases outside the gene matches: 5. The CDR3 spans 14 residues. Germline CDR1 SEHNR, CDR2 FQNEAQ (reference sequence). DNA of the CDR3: TGTGCCAGCAGCCCAGGACAGGGGATCTATGGCTACACCTTC. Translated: CASSPGQGIYGYTF.

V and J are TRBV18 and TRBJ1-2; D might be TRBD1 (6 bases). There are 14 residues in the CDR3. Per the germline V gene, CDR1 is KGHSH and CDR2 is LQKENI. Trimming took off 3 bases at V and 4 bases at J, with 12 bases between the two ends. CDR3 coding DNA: TGTGCCAGCTCACCCGAACAGGGACGCTATGGCTACACCTTC. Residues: CASSPEQGRYGYTF. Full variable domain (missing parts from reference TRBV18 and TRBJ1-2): NAGVMQNPRHLVRRRGQEARLRCSPMKGHSHVYWYRQLPEEGLKFMVYLQKENIIDESGMPKERFSAEFPKEGPSILRIQQVVRGDSAAYFCASSPEQGRYGYTFGSGTRLTVV.